This TCR beta chain was found in a study of T cell repertoires in cytomegalovirus infection. Study conclusions and caveats: Predominance within the ex vivo response was attributable to HLA-C-restricted CMV-specific TCR beta clonotypes. The cumulative frequency of public TCR beta families distinguished individuals who carried CMV together with the relevant HLA.

From germline, CDR1 is LNHDA and CDR2 SQIVND (reference sequence). The CDR3 runs 15 residues. TCRdb reanalysed the reads using MiXCR and keeps one entry per CDR3 protein. The table includes hundreds of thousands of distinct CDR3 sequences, approximately 31% detected once. With respect to this clonotype: Antigen unknown. One end of the junction is discordant with germline, which a read error may explain.

This specimen consisted of cultured CD8+ T cells from PBMCs, obtained from culture after CMV antigen stimulation. This chain joins TRBV19 and TRBJ2-1, with D tentatively TRBD1 (6 bases). The receptor comes from a human donor in good health (CMV status not recorded). Some clones in this sample may be carry-over from other donors' samples. DNA of the CDR3: TGTGTCAGTAGTACCGGGACACATTCCTACAATGAGCAGTTCTTC. Translating gives CVSSTGTHSYNEQFF.